Below are 2 T cell receptor beta chains sequenced from a single sample in a study of cytomegalovirus exposure and HLA in healthy donors (TCRdb year 2017). The library relied on the immunoSEQ multiplex PCR assay. TCRdb limited this immuneACCESS table to in-frame rearrangements with V and J called. A share of clones is missing; checked studies link under half to unresolved V genes, and the rest is unexplained. Counted in this sample were fewer than 250,000 clones; roughly 88% of them appeared once. Together, the top ten hold about an eighth of the sample. Source material: PBMCs. Receptor source: a woman under 40 in good health and CMV-seropositive.

V and J are TRBV25-1 and TRBJ2-1, with D tentatively TRBD2 (5 bases). The CDR3 spans 14 residues. CDR1 MGHDK and CDR2 SYGVNS come from the germline V gene. V was pared by 4 bases and J by 0 bases, with 7 bases between. The CDR3 nucleotides are TGTGCCAGCAGTGGGGCGGGCTCCTACAATGAGCAGTTCTTC. This encodes CASSGAGSYNEQFF.

The rearrangement uses TRBV15 and TRBJ2-6; no firm D call. CDR1 and CDR2 from the germline V gene are LNHNV and YYDKDF (reference sequence). The CDR3 length is 15 residues. V dropped 0 bases and J dropped 0 bases, with 3 bases sitting between them. The CDR3, as DNA: TGTGCCACCAGCAGAGATTTCTCTGGGGCCAACGTCCTGACTTTC. Amino acid sequence: CATSRDFSGANVLTF.